The source of this T cell receptor beta chain is a study of OX40 agonist ivuxolimab in advanced cancers. Context from the whole study: Ivuxolimab was a fully human IgG2 agonistic monoclonal antibody targeting the costimulatory receptor OX40 (CD134). Intravenous ivuxolimab was administered to patients every 2 weeks at six dose levels: 0.01, 0.1, 0.3, 1.5, 3 and 10 mg/kg. Among the roughly 52 dose-escalation patients, about 19 had hepatocellular carcinoma, approximately 15 melanoma, 9 renal cell carcinoma and 9 head and neck cancer. The dose-escalation cohort was around 84% male with a mean age of roughly 60 years, ranging from roughly 23 to 79. Prior anti-PD-1, anti-PD-L1 or anti-CTLA-4 therapy was permitted, and checkpoint inhibitors had been received by roughly 40% of dose-escalation patients. Partial responses were achieved by three dose-escalation patients, of whom one had hepatocellular carcinoma and two had cutaneous melanoma. Peripheral TCRbeta sequencing was intended to test whether TCR sequence diversity was altered and clonal T-cell expansion was caused by ivuxolimab. The paper reports the monotherapy dose-escalation portion (N of about 54 patients) of the phase I ivuxolimab trial.

V lost 6 bases and J lost 4 bases, and the count of bases not matched to a germline gene is 4. From the germline V gene, CDR1 is MNHEY and CDR2 is SVGAGI. The CDR3 measures 14 amino acids from cysteine to phenylalanine. Solely the CDR3 DNA is kept, with 42 bases framed from the first base. The full study reports these points: Low levels of normalized T-cell clonal expansion were also seen in some patients who did not respond. On average, CD8+ T cells showed more expanded clones than CD4+ T cells after ivuxolimab. In the 0.1-3.0 mg/kg groups, partial responders had among the lowest normalized peripheral clonal expansion, particularly in CD8+ T cells. At doses from 0.1 to 3.0 mg/kg, clonal expansion was seen in both CD4+ and CD8+ blood T cells between baseline and week 6. Which antigens the clonally expanded peripheral T cells were specific for was not determined.

Patients with autoimmune disease history or receiving systemic immunosuppression were excluded from the trial. Peripheral blood for TCR sequencing was collected from all dose cohorts at baseline, on cycle 4 day 1, and on cycle 7 day 1. The samples were taken from a phase I, first-in-human, multicenter, open-label dose-escalation trial of ivuxolimab. The trial enrolled adults with locally advanced or metastatic head and neck squamous cell, hepatocellular, melanoma or renal cell carcinoma. Before TCR sequencing, CD4+ and CD8+ T cells were separately sorted from peripheral blood. Genomic DNA was isolated from the sorted cells so that the TCRbeta CDR3 region could be sequenced. The immunoSEQ Assay was used for sequencing of TCRbeta CDR3 regions. The source is immuneACCESS, and TCRdb retained only in-frame sequences with V and J called. Part of the clones is not carried over; for the studies checked, unresolved V genes explain less than half of this, and the remainder is unexplained. This sample comprises about 70,000 clones, more than 75% of them detected only once. Jointly, the top ten make up 6.1% of the sample.

Notes on this clone: What antigen it recognizes has not been identified. The input lacks base qualities; no much larger clone sits a single base away.

This receptor was taken from an adult with an advanced solid tumor such as melanoma, head and neck, liver or kidney cancer. Here the sequenced sample was CD4+ or CD8+ T cells sorted from blood, taken in a trial of the OX40 agonist ivuxolimab. The receptor chain draws on TRBV6-5 and TRBJ1-5; 9 central nucleotides agree with TRBD1. The CDR3 amino acid sequence is: CASSGQGRNQPQHF. The DNA sequence is given as TGTGCCAGCAGCGGACAGGGGAGGAATCAGCCCCAGCATTTT.